A single sample gave rise to the 25 T cell receptor beta chains below, sequenced in a study of chronic HIV infection and antiretroviral therapy. TCRdb re-derived calls from the 5' RACE reads in MiXCR, one entry per CDR3 protein. The sample shows 39,000 or so distinct CDR3 sequences, 7.5% to 9% of them seen only once. Sequences were obtained from peripheral blood. Receptors originate from an adult who had HIV and had not received antiretroviral therapy, or was an uninfected healthy control (not recorded which).

This clonotype was counted many times. The chain has TRBV4-3 and TRBJ2-2; 10 positions agree with TRBD2. This CDR3 has 18 amino acids. Looked up from germline, CDR1 is LGHNA and CDR2 is YSLEER. V shed 1 base and J 1 base; nucleotides not matched to a gene: 6. CDR3 sequence reads: CASSQVSLAGENTGELFF. The CDR3 DNA follows: TGCGCCAGCAGCCAAGTTTCCCTAGCGGGAGAGAACACCGGGGAGCTGTTTTTT.

This clonotype occurred a few times. The V gene is TRBV6-5, the J gene TRBJ2-3; TRBD1 matches 10 bases. Trimming at V came to 5 bases and at J to 5 bases, leaving 10 bases not matched to a gene. Germline V gene lookup returns CDR1 MNHEY and CDR2 SVGAGI. The CDR3 totals 16 residues. The CDR3 region has the DNA TGTGCCAGCAGTAATACCGGGACAGGGGTTGGAGATACGCAGTATTTT. Translation gives CASSNTGTGVGDTQYF.

This clonotype was recorded many times. The rearrangement links TRBV29-1 to TRBJ2-3, with D perhaps matching TRBD1 or TRBD2 (5 bases each). The CDR3 covers 14 residues. Trimming removed 3 bases from V and 3 bases from J, with 13 bases in between. CDR1 is SQVTM, CDR2 ANQGSEA, per germline. The CDR3 DNA is TGCAGCGTTGAGGGACGGTTGGGTACAGATACGCAGTATTTT. It codes for CSVEGRLGTDTQYF.

The chain carries TRBV7-2 and TRBJ1-1, with TRBD1 identical over 8 bases. CDR1 SGHTA and CDR2 FQGNSA come from the germline V gene. The CDR3 is made up of 15 amino acids. V was pared by 6 bases and J by 0 bases, with 6 bases of the junction left unmatched. The CDR3 coding sequence is TGTGCCAGCAGGGATGGACAGGGAATGAACACTGAAGCTTTCTTT. Protein sequence: CASRDGQGMNTEAFF.

This clonotype showed up just a few times. The chain uses TRBV29-1 and TRBJ2-3, with TRBD1 as a possible D gene (6 bases). V was trimmed by 5 bases and J by 2 bases, leaving 11 bases between them. Germline V gives CDR1 SQVTM, CDR2 ANQGSEA. The CDR3 runs 13 residues. The CDR3 spells CSVLQGPTDTQYF. The CDR3 DNA reads as TGCAGCGTTTTACAGGGACCCACAGATACGCAGTATTTT.

The chain carries TRBV20-1 and TRBJ2-3, with 11 bases identical to TRBD2. Trimming removed 7 bases from V and 4 bases from J; junction bases left unmatched: 7. CDR3 length equals 14 residues. Germline CDR1 and CDR2: DFQATT and SNEGSKA (reference sequence). The CDR3 is CSVPGLADPDTQYF. CDR3 sequence (DNA): TGCAGTGTCCCGGGACTAGCGGACCCAGATACGCAGTATTTT.

Turning to this clonotype: Germline is not matched at one junction end, which may reflect a read error. The V call is TRBV28, the J call TRBJ1-1; D remains unclear. CDR1 and CDR2 from the germline V gene are MDHEN and SYDVKM. This CDR3 is 16 amino acids long. This CDR3 is CASSLGFPQPGTETFF. The DNA for the CDR3 is TGTGCCAGCAGTCTGGGATTTCCCCAGCCGGGCACTGAAACTTTCTTT.

Concerning this clonotype itself: A single base separates this from a much larger clone, so it may be a read error. The chain couples TRBV11-2 to TRBJ2-6, with D possibly TRBD1 on 5 matching bases. Germline V gene sequence: CDR1 SGHAT, CDR2 FQNNGV. The CDR3 is made up of 21 amino acids. The chain's CDR3 is CASSPTIRVSPALSGANILTF. DNA of the CDR3: TGTGCCAGCAGTCCAACAATCAGGGTCTCGCCGGCTCTCTCTGGGGCCAACATCCTGACTTTC. Complete variable domain (other parts from reference TRBV11-2 and TRBJ2-6): EAGVAQSPRYKIIEKRQSVAFWCNPISGHATLYWYQQILGQGPKLLIQFQNNGVVDDSQLPKDRFSAERLKGVDSTLKIQPAKLEDSAVYLCASSPTIRVSPALSGANILTFGAGSRLTVL.

In this sample, this clonotype turned up many times. The rearrangement uses TRBV7-9 and TRBJ2-3, with a weak D call TRBD2 (6 bases). Germline lookup yields CDR1 SEHNR and CDR2 FQNEAQ (reference sequence). The germline V and J ends were trimmed by 5 bases and 2 bases, with 14 bases remaining between them. The CDR3 loop spans 15 amino acids. CDR3 residues: CASSPGWGDTDTQYF. In DNA, the CDR3 is TGTGCCAGCAGCCCAGGCTGGGGGGACACAGATACGCAGTATTTT.

This clonotype was picked up many times. The gene calls are TRBV20-1 and TRBJ2-3, with D hard to call. This CDR3 has 13 amino acids. CDR1 DFQATT and CDR2 SNEGSKA come from the germline V gene (reference sequence). V shed 3 bases and J shed 0 bases, with 7 bases lying between them. Here the CDR3 DNA reads TGCAGTGCTAGTCAGTATAGCACAGATACGCAGTATTTT. Residues: CSASQYSTDTQYF.

This clonotype was observed a handful of times. This sequence joins TRBV7-2 and TRBJ2-7, with TRBD2 identical over 9 bases. With V trimmed by 1 base and J by 5 bases, 3 bases remained unmatched. The CDR3 runs to 14 residues. Germline lookup yields CDR1 SGHTA and CDR2 FQGNSA. CDR3 nucleotides: TGTGCCAGCAGCTTAGGGTCTAGCGGGGACGAGCAGTACTTC. Residues: CASSLGSSGDEQYF.

The V gene is TRBV5-1, the J gene TRBJ2-1; 9 bases map to TRBD2. This CDR3 contains 15 residues. The germline CDR1 and CDR2 sequences are SGHRS and YFSETQ. Trimming cost V 4 bases and J 6 bases; bases outside gene matches: 8. CDR3 in amino acids: CASSVIAGVVNEQFF. The CDR3 DNA sequence: TGCGCCAGCAGCGTAATAGCGGGAGTGGTCAATGAGCAGTTCTTC.

The genes are TRBV5-1 and TRBJ2-5, with 8 bases fitting TRBD1. The CDR3 loop spans 16 amino acids. Per the germline V gene, CDR1 is SGHRS and CDR2 is YFSETQ. Trimming took 0 bases from V and 0 from J; bases not matched to a gene: 4. The CDR3 nucleotides read TGCGCCAGCAGCTTGGAAGGGACAGGTCACCAAGAGACCCAGTACTTC. It is translated as CASSLEGTGHQETQYF.

Many counts were recorded for this clonotype. Relative to the germline gene, one junction end is altered; a read error may explain this. The chain has TRBV9 and TRBJ2-5; D not resolved. There are 12 residues in the CDR3. CDR1 is SGDLS and CDR2 is YYNGEE in the germline V gene. CDR3 protein: CASSATEDTQYF. Written as DNA, the CDR3 is TGTGCCAGCAGCGCCACTGAAGACACCCAGTACTTC.

The chain recombines TRBV28 with TRBJ1-1; 7 nucleotides line up with TRBD1. The CDR3 consists of 14 residues. With V trimmed by 5 bases and J by 3 bases, 6 bases remained unmatched. Germline loops: CDR1 MDHEN, CDR2 SYDVKM. CDR3 DNA sequence: TGTGCCAGCAGTGAGACGACAGGGCACACTGAAGCTTTCTTT. Its translation is CASSETTGHTEAFF.

This clonotype was found many times. The chain uses TRBV29-1 and TRBJ1-2; possible D gene TRBD1, 6 bases. Germline CDR1 is SQVTM and CDR2 is ANQGSEA. V shed 6 bases and J shed 1 base, with 9 bases lying between them. The CDR3 covers 12 residues. CDR3 protein: CSVIQGNYGYTF. In DNA form, the CDR3 reads TGCAGCGTCATACAGGGTAACTATGGCTACACCTTC.

This clonotype was observed once. The junction departs from germline at one end; a sequencing error may be responsible. This sequence joins TRBV11-2 and TRBJ2-3; 9 nucleotides match TRBD2. Per germline, CDR1 SGHAT and CDR2 FQNNGV. This CDR3 spans 15 amino acids. The CDR3: CGSSFGLAYTDTQYF. CDR3 DNA sequence: TGTGGCAGCAGCTTTGGACTAGCGTACACAGATACGCAGTATTTT.

This clonotype has at least ten counts. The chain uses TRBV9 and TRBJ2-7; the match to TRBD2 covers 8 bases. With V trimmed by 5 bases and J by 5 bases, 3 bases remained unmatched. Germline CDR1 reads SGDLS; CDR2 reads YYNGEE. This CDR3 is built from 12 residues. CDR3 residues: CASSPGGNEQYF. CDR3 in DNA: TGTGCCAGCAGTCCGGGAGGGAACGAGCAGTACTTC.

This clonotype was seen ten or more times. The gene calls are TRBV29-1 and TRBJ1-3; TRBD1 is a possible D gene (5 bases). There are 15 residues in the CDR3. Germline V gene lookup returns CDR1 SQVTM and CDR2 ANQGSEA. Trimming cost V 4 bases and J 4 bases, with 17 bases left between them. CDR3 sequence: CSVAGTGTPGNTIYF. CDR3 nucleotides: TGCAGCGTTGCCGGAACCGGGACCCCCGGAAACACCATATATTTT.

V is TRBV28 and J is TRBJ2-3, with 11 bases that match TRBD2. Germline V gene data show CDR1 as MDHEN and CDR2 as SYDVKM. J gave up 3 bases and V 5 bases, and 7 bases lay outside the gene matches. The CDR3 is 16 amino acids. The CDR3 sequence is CASSPLAGGLTDTQYF. In DNA, the CDR3 is TGTGCCAGCAGTCCGTTAGCGGGAGGGTTGACAGATACGCAGTATTTT.

The genes are TRBV9 and TRBJ2-4; D might be TRBD1 (7 bases). This CDR3 is built from 16 residues. Germline CDR1 and CDR2: SGDLS and YYNGEE. Trimming took 3 bases from V and 0 from J, leaving 13 bases between them. CDR3 in DNA: TGTGCCAGCAGCGAGGGGGCGGGGCTAGCCAAAAACATTCAGTACTTC. Encoded protein: CASSEGAGLAKNIQYF.

The gene calls are TRBV28 and TRBJ1-2; no reliable D call. Germline CDR1 MDHEN, CDR2 SYDVKM. The CDR3 is 12 amino acids. Trimming took off 0 bases at V and 6 bases at J, with 5 bases between the two ends. The CDR3, as DNA: TGTGCCAGCAGTTTATGGGATGATGGCTACACCTTC. Translated, it gives CASSLWDDGYTF.

This clonotype has only a few counts. This chain uses TRBV28 with TRBJ2-1; D possibly corresponds to TRBD1 (6 bases). V lost 3 bases, J lost 9 bases, and 12 bases lay in between. The CDR3 runs 13 residues. Germline V CDR1 and CDR2: MDHEN, SYDVKM. The CDR3 nucleotides read TGTGCCAGCAGTTTGCAACAGGGCACTGAGCAGTTCTTC. Its protein is CASSLQQGTEQFF.

This clonotype was seen a few times. The chain carries TRBV10-3 and TRBJ1-1; 10 nucleotides match TRBD1. V trimming: 0 bases; J trimming: 0 bases; junction bases outside the gene matches: 1. The CDR3 is made up of 16 amino acids. Germline V lookup: CDR1 ENHRY, CDR2 SYGVKD. The CDR3 nucleotides are TGTGCCATCAGTGAGTCCGGACAGGGGGTGAACACTGAAGCTTTCTTT. This sequence encodes CAISESGQGVNTEAFF.

This clonotype came up many times. The chain uses TRBV9 and TRBJ2-3, with TRBD2 matching over 12 bases. This CDR3 region has 17 residues. V lost 4 bases to trimming and J lost 3 bases; unmatched junction nucleotides: 9. Per the germline V gene, CDR1 is SGDLS and CDR2 is YYNGEE. The CDR3 nucleotides read TGTGCCAGCAGCACGCGCCTGACTAGCGGGAGTACAGATACGCAGTATTTT. Protein: CASSTRLTSGSTDTQYF.